The source of this T cell receptor beta chain is a study of Ad26.COV2.S vaccination and SARS-CoV-2 variants. About the research overall: In the study, Ad26.COV2.S was injected intramuscularly once, or twice 56 days apart.

Trimming removed 1 base from V and 0 bases from J, with 10 bases in between. Germline V gene sequence: CDR1 MGHRA, CDR2 YSYEKL. The length of the CDR3 is 16 residues. Profiled with immunoSEQ multiplex PCR; TCRdb holds only in-frame clones, not every one. The sample has more than 300,000 clones; around 89% are singletons. Treatment in this sample: some 19 received Ad26.COV2.S at low or high dose, single or two shots; about 5 received placebo; per-sample allocation not given. All samples were drawn on day 63, counting from the first vaccine or placebo injection. With respect to this clone: Its specificity is not known.

The study, taken as a whole, reports: Participants given vaccine showed non-spike TCR breadth similar to that of placebo recipients. TCR breadth and depth estimates may have understated total T cell responses. After vaccination, substantial breadth of spike-specific CD8+ and CD4+ responses was reported.

Source: peripheral blood, taken in a trial of Ad26.COV2.S vaccine versus placebo. This receptor was taken from a person aged 18 to 59 who received the Ad26.COV2.S COVID-19 vaccine or a placebo. The V call is TRBV4-1, the J call TRBJ1-3; TRBD1 is a possible D gene (5 bases). The CDR3 sequence is CASSQGAGNSGNTIYF. The DNA for the CDR3 is TGCGCCAGCAGCCAAGGGGCAGGGAACTCTGGAAACACCATATATTTT.